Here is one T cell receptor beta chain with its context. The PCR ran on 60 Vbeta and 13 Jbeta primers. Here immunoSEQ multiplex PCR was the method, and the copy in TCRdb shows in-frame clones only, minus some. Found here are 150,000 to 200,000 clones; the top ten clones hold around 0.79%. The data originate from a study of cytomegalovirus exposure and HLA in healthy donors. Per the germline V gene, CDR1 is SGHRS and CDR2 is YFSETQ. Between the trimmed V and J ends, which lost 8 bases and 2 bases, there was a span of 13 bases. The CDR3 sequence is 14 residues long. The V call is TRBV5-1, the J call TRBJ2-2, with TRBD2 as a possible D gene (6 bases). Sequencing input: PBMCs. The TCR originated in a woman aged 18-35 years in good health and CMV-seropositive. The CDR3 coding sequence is TGCGCCAGTCGGAGGGCGACAAACACCGGGGAGCTGTTTTTT. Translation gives CASRRATNTGELFF. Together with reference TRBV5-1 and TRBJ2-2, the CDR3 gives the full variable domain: KAGVTQTPRYLIKTRGQQVTLSCSPISGHRSVSWYQQTPGQGLQFLFEYFSETQRNKGNFPGRFSGRQFSNSRSEMNVSTLELGDSALYLCASRRATNTGELFFGEGSRLTVL.